The TCR beta chain described here comes from a study of somatic mutations in cytotoxic T cells in rheumatoid arthritis. Study-level points and caveats: The antigen targets of the expanded CD8+ clones lacked identification. Rheumatoid arthritis patients showed CD8+ clonality increasing with age, unlike healthy controls. CD8+ T-cell clonality did not differ significantly between rheumatoid arthritis patients and age-matched healthy controls.

The CDR3 length is 15 residues. Looked up from germline, CDR1 is SGDLS and CDR2 is YYNGEE. With 3 bases removed from V and 2 bases from J, the gap between germline ends came to 15 bases. Some clones are missing from TCRdb's copy, which holds only in-frame ones; the method was immunoSEQ multiplex PCR. The sample lists roughly 16,000 clones; around 80% were seen once. Worth noting for this clone: Its antigen is currently unknown.

Material: CD8+ T cells sorted from blood. The chain recombines TRBV9 with TRBJ2-7; a weak D match, TRBD1 (6 bases). This TCR was sampled from an adult with rheumatoid arthritis. The CDR3 here is CASSARDIGTYEQYF. In nucleotides, the CDR3 is TGTGCCAGCAGCGCTCGGGACATCGGAACCTACGAGCAGTACTTC.